A selection of T cell receptor beta chains follows, all from one sample in a study of blood T cell repertoires in COVID-19. Data came from immunoSEQ multiplex PCR; TCRdb stores just in-frame clones and leaves some out. The repertoire holds roughly 66,000 clones, with about 90% as singletons. Sequenced input: peripheral blood. The receptors originated from a human donor in a cohort sampled during active COVID-19. Each CDR3 is given with its conserved first and last residue. D genes are given only for firm matches. Size values are once, few and many counts, or a class for expanded clones, and some rows have none.

J | D | V | size | DNA | CDR3
TRBJ2-7 | NA | TRBV28 | NA | TGTGCCAGCAGTTTCCAGGGGTCCTACGAGCAGTACTTC | CASSFQGSYEQYF
TRBJ1-1 | TRBD1 | TRBV25-1 | NA | TGTGCCAGCAGAGGGGACAGGGGAATTTGGAACGCTTTCTTT | CASRGDRGIWNAFF
TRBJ1-1 | NA | TRBV25-1 | NA | TGTGCCAGCAGTGAATATCGGTCGGTACAAATGGACTCCACTGAAGCTTTCTTT | CASSEYRSVQMDSTEAFF
TRBJ2-7 | TRBD2 | TRBV7-2 | NA | TGTGCCAGCGGACTAGCGAGATACTACGAGCAGTACTTC | CASGLARYYEQYF
TRBJ2-1 | NA | TRBV19 | NA | TGTGCCAGTAGTAAGGGGGGGGACTCGAGCTCCTACAATGAGCAGTTCTTC | CASSKGGDSSSYNEQFF
TRBJ2-3 | TRBD1 | TRBV19 | NA | TGTGCCAGTAGCCCTAGAAGGTCCGGACAGGGGCGCACAGATACGCAGTATTTT | CASSPRRSGQGRTDTQYF
TRBJ2-5 | NA | TRBV19 | NA | TGTGCCAGTAGTATGGCTGCAAACGGGGGTGCGTACCAAGAGACCCAGTACTTC | CASSMAANGGAYQETQYF
TRBJ1-3 | NA | TRBV2 | NA | TGTGCCAGCAGTGACAGGGCGACCTCTGGAAACACCATATATTTT | CASSDRATSGNTIYF
TRBJ2-1 | NA | TRBV5-5 | NA | TGTGCCAGCAGGGTCGGAATTGCGGGCGCCACCTACAATGAGCAGTTCTTC | CASRVGIAGATYNEQFF
TRBJ2-3 | TRBD1 | TRBV7-6 | NA | TGTGCCAGCAGCCGCGAACGACAGGGATCTACAGATACGCAGTATTTT | CASSRERQGSTDTQYF
TRBJ2-2 | NA | TRBV5-1 | NA | TGCGCCAGCAGCTTGTACGGGTCCGCGAACACCGGGGAGCTGTTTTTT | CASSLYGSANTGELFF
TRBJ2-7 | TRBD1 | TRBV28 | once | TGTGCCAGCAGTGGCCGGGACAGTCGACCCTACGAGCAGTACTTC | CASSGRDSRPYEQYF
TRBJ2-1 | NA | TRBV7-8 | NA | TGTGCCAGCAGCTTAGCCGCCCGGGGGTCAACCTACAATGAGCAGTTCTTC | CASSLAARGSTYNEQFF
TRBJ2-2 | TRBD2 | TRBV7-3 | NA | TGTGCCAGCAGCTTAGTTGGCGGGAGACCGAACACCGGGGAGCTGTTTTTT | CASSLVGGRPNTGELFF
TRBJ1-2 | TRBD1 | TRBV6-5 | NA | TGTGCCAGCAGTTACGGGCAGGGGGGCGGTGGCTACACCTTC | CASSYGQGGGGYTF
TRBJ1-1 | NA | TRBV28 | NA | TGTGCCAGCAGTCCCTCGGGGGTCCCGAACACTGAAGCTTTCTTT | CASSPSGVPNTEAFF
TRBJ1-1 | NA | TRBV12-3/TRBV12-4 | NA | TGTGCCAGCAGTCCAGGGGTCGGGACTGAAGCTTTCTTT | CASSPGVGTEAFF
TRBJ2-5 | TRBD2 | TRBV2 | NA | TGTGCCAGCATGCTGCGACTAGCGGGGGGCCCCCAAGAGACCCAGTACTTC | CASMLRLAGGPQETQYF
TRBJ2-1 | NA | TRBV6-1 | NA | TGTGCCAGCAGTGAAGAAGGAGGTTATGCCCTCAATGAGCAGTTCTTC | CASSEEGGYALNEQFF
TRBJ2-1 | TRBD2 | TRBV28 | NA | TGTGCCAGCAGTTTAACCGGGGGGGGCAACGGTGAGCAGTTCTTC | CASSLTGGGNGEQFF
TRBJ2-5 | NA | TRBV19 | NA | TGTGCCAGTAGTATGACCGCCCGGGAAGAGACCCAGTACTTC | CASSMTAREETQYF
TRBJ2-2 | NA | TRBV12-5 | NA | TGTGCTAGTGGTTGGAGGGACACCGGGGAGCTGTTTTTT | CASGWRDTGELFF
TRBJ1-5 | TRBD1 | TRBV5-6 | NA | TGTGCCAGCAGCTTACGACAGGGTCAGGGGCCCCAGCATTTT | CASSLRQGQGPQHF
TRBJ1-3 | NA | TRBV6-6 | NA | TGTGCCAGCAGTTATCAGGGCTTCACCTCTGGAAACACCATATATTTT | CASSYQGFTSGNTIYF
TRBJ2-1 | NA | TRBV6-1 | once | TGTGCCAGTAGACCCCAGGGGCGGCAGGTAGATGAGCAGTTCTTC | CASRPQGRQVDEQFF
TRBJ2-1 | NA | TRBV3-1/TRBV3-2 | NA | TGTGCCAGCAGCCAAGATATCCCGGGAGCCGGGGGTTCCAATGAGCAGTTCTTC | CASSQDIPGAGGSNEQFF
TRBJ2-7 | TRBD1 | TRBV5-1 | NA | TGCGCCAGCAGCCTGACAGGGGGACCCTCCTACGAGCAGTACTTC | CASSLTGGPSYEQYF
TRBJ2-2 | TRBD1 | TRBV7-2 | NA | TGTGCCAGCAGCAGACAGGGATCCGGGGAGCTGTTTTTT | CASSRQGSGELFF
TRBJ1-6 | TRBD1 | TRBV6-2/TRBV6-3 | NA | TGTGCCAGCAGCCGGGACAGGGTAAATTCACCCCTCCACTTT | CASSRDRVNSPLHF
TRBJ1-2 | NA | TRBV9 | once | TGTGCCAGCAGCGTAGATGATCTGGGACATTTAAGCGGCTACACCTTC | CASSVDDLGHLSGYTF
TRBJ1-4 | NA | TRBV7-8 | NA | TGTGCCAGCAGCCTCGCCCACGGGAATGAAAAACTGTTTTTT | CASSLAHGNEKLFF
TRBJ1-1 | NA | TRBV11-2 | NA | TGTGCCAGCAGCTCTCCGGGGGGGAAGAACACTGAAGCTTTCTTT | CASSSPGGKNTEAFF
TRBJ2-7 | NA | TRBV19 | once | TGTGCCAGTAGTATTGACAGGTCCTACGAGCAGTACTTC | CASSIDRSYEQYF
TRBJ1-4 | TRBD1 | TRBV18 | NA | TGTGCCAGCTCACCACCTGGGACAGGCCGTGAAAAACTGTTTTTT | CASSPPGTGREKLFF
TRBJ2-3 | TRBD2 | TRBV2 | NA | TGTGCCAGCAGTGAACTAGCGGGAGTACAAGTGTCAGATACGCAGTATTTT | CASSELAGVQVSDTQYF
TRBJ2-3 | NA | TRBV6-2/TRBV6-3 | NA | TGTGCCAGCAGTACCCACAGGGTCGGGTCCTCAACGGATACGCAGTATTTT | CASSTHRVGSSTDTQYF
TRBJ2-3 | TRBD2 | TRBV5-4 | NA | TGTGCCAGCAGCTACTCGGCTAGCGGGGGGGGAGATACGCAGTATTTT | CASSYSASGGGDTQYF
TRBJ2-2 | TRBD2 | TRBV29-1 | NA | TGCAGCGTGGGGGGTGCTAGCGGGAGCCGGGGCGCCTCCGGGGAGCTGTTTTTT | CSVGGASGSRGASGELFF
TRBJ1-2 | TRBD1 | TRBV10-3 | NA | TGTGCCATCAGTGATCGCCAGGGGGCGTTTGGCTACACCTTC | CAISDRQGAFGYTF
TRBJ1-1 | NA | TRBV7-8 | NA | TGTGCCAGCAGCTTGAGCGGGAGGGCTGAAGCTTTCTTT | CASSLSGRAEAFF
TRBJ1-5 | TRBD1 | TRBV4-2 | NA | TGTGCCAGCAGCCAAGAGTCGACAGGGACCTTATATAGCAATCAGCCCCAGCATTTT | CASSQESTGTLYSNQPQHF
TRBJ2-1 | NA | TRBV9 | NA | TGTGCCAGCAGCTCCGGGACTCCAAGCTCCTACAATGAGCAGTTCTTC | CASSSGTPSSYNEQFF
TRBJ2-2 | NA | TRBV21-1 | NA | TGTGCCAGCAGCAAAGAAGAGACCGGGGAGCTGTTTTTT | CASSKEETGELFF
TRBJ2-3 | TRBD1 | TRBV5-1 | NA | TGCGCCAGCAGCCTCGCTCCGGGACAGGGAGGGGATACGCAGTATTTT | CASSLAPGQGGDTQYF
TRBJ1-5 | TRBD1 | TRBV28 | few | TGTGCCAGCAGTTTCTTAGGGACAGAGTATCAGCCCCAGCATTTT | CASSFLGTEYQPQHF
TRBJ2-3 | TRBD2 | TRBV6-2/TRBV6-3 | NA | TGTGCCAGCAGCCTCCCGGCGGGGGGGAGAACAGATACGCAGTATTTT | CASSLPAGGRTDTQYF
TRBJ2-2 | TRBD1 | TRBV5-1 | NA | TGCGCCAGCAGCTTCAGGACAGGGAACACCGGGGAGCTGTTTTTT | CASSFRTGNTGELFF
TRBJ2-7 | TRBD1 | TRBV5-1 | once | TGCGCCAGCAGCACAAGGACAGGGCCGGGCGAGCAGTACTTC | CASSTRTGPGEQYF
TRBJ2-2 | TRBD1 | TRBV4-1 | NA | TGCGCCAGCAGCCCGGGACAGGTAGACACCGGGGAGCTGTTTTTT | CASSPGQVDTGELFF
TRBJ2-2 | TRBD1 | TRBV19 | NA | TGTGCCAGTAGTATAGTGGGACAGGGGTTCCCGAGGGTTACCGGGGAGCTGTTTTTT | CASSIVGQGFPRVTGELFF
TRBJ1-1 | NA | TRBV5-1 | NA | TGCGCCAGCAGCTGGGGGCAGGACACTGAAGCTTTCTTT | CASSWGQDTEAFF
TRBJ2-5 | NA | TRBV7-7 | NA | TGTGCTAGCAGCCTGCAGGGGCTACAGGAGACCCAGTACTTC | CASSLQGLQETQYF
TRBJ2-7 | NA | TRBV4-3 | NA | TGCGCCAGCAGCCAAGGTCGACACGTCGCCTACGAGCAGTACTTC | CASSQGRHVAYEQYF
TRBJ1-5 | NA | TRBV2 | few | TGTGCCAGCAGCCAATTGAGGGGAGGCCATCAGCCCCAGCATTTT | CASSQLRGGHQPQHF
TRBJ2-3 | NA | TRBV6-2/TRBV6-3 | NA | TGTGCCAGCAGTTTCGTGGCGGTTCGAGGAGGCACAGATACGCAGTATTTT | CASSFVAVRGGTDTQYF
TRBJ2-2 | TRBD2 | TRBV5-1 | NA | TGCGCCAGCAGCCCGGGACTAGCGGGAGGGAGAAGCACCGGGGAGCTGTTTTTT | CASSPGLAGGRSTGELFF
TRBJ2-1 | TRBD2 | TRBV28 | NA | TGTGCCAGCAGTCCTGGTGGGACTAGCGGTCCCAATGAGCAGTTCTTC | CASSPGGTSGPNEQFF
TRBJ2-5 | NA | TRBV5-1 | NA | TGCGCCAGCAGCATTCCGGGACAGGCAAAAGGTTGGGAGGGGGAGACCCAGTACTTC | CASSIPGQAKGWEGETQYF
TRBJ2-1 | NA | TRBV11-3 | NA | TGTGCCAGCAGCCCTACCTCAGCGGGCAATGAGCAGTTCTTC | CASSPTSAGNEQFF
TRBJ2-1 | NA | TRBV27 | NA | TGTGCCAGCAGTCCCACTAGGGACTACAATGAGCAGTTCTTC | CASSPTRDYNEQFF